Following are 24 T cell receptor beta chains from one sample sequenced in a study of read filtering for tumor transcriptome and immune sequencing. Molecular barcoded adaptors covering alpha/delta and beta/gamma chains were used on approximately 400 ng RNA. Each CDR3 protein is one row after TCRdb ran MiXCR on the reads. The table lists about 130,000 distinct CDR3 sequences, over 10% of them singletons. Sequenced: a population of CD138-negative cells sorted from bone marrow. Receptors originate from a donor at least 40 years old with multiple myeloma.

CDR3 DNA sequence: TGTGCCATCAGTGAGTCCCGCATAGCGGGAGGGCGAGAGACCCAGTACTTC. Its translation is CAISESRIAGGRETQYF. The chain joins TRBV10-3 to TRBJ2-5, with 11 bases that match TRBD2. Germline V lookup: CDR1 ENHRY, CDR2 SYGVKD. V trimming: 0 bases; J trimming: 4 bases; junction bases outside the gene matches: 7. This CDR3 comprises 17 residues.

The genes are TRBV7-9 and TRBJ2-2; 14 bases line up with TRBD2. Trimming removed 6 bases from V and 5 bases from J; junction bases left unmatched: 20. CDR1 and CDR2 (germline): SEHNR, FQNEAQ (reference sequence). The CDR3 runs 21 residues. The CDR3 reads CASSTPPHPGTSGRRTGELFF. CDR3 DNA sequence: TGTGCCAGCAGTACCCCCCCACACCCCGGGACTAGCGGGAGAAGGACCGGGGAGCTGTTTTTT.

This clonotype was counted a few times. It may be a read error: a sequence one base away is much more abundant. The J gene is TRBJ2-1, the V gene TRBV5-1; unclear D gene. With 0 bases removed from V and 5 bases from J, the gap between germline ends came to 9 bases. This CDR3 contains 14 residues. Germline values: CDR1 SGHRS, CDR2 YFSETQ. The CDR3 region is CASSLGVGHNEQFF. DNA of the CDR3: TGCGCCAGCAGCTTGGGTGTAGGGCACAATGAGCAGTTCTTC. The full variable domain, with the rest looked up from reference TRBV5-1 and TRBJ2-1, is KAGVTQTPRYLIKTRGQQVTLSCSPISGHRSVSWYQQTPGQGLQFLFEYFSETQRNKGNFPGRFSGRQFSNSRSEMNVSTLELGDSALYLCASSLGVGHNEQFFGPGTRLTVL.

This clonotype has more than one count but fewer than ten. V gene TRBV11-2 combines with J gene TRBJ2-1; the match to TRBD2 covers 9 bases. Germline lookup yields CDR1 SGHAT and CDR2 FQNNGV. The junction had 5 bases not matched to a gene; V was cut back by 2 bases and J by 3 bases. The CDR3 has 16 amino acids. CDR3 bases: TGTGCCAGCAGCTTATGCGGGAGGGCCTTCTACAATGAGCAGTTCTTC. It translates to CASSLCGRAFYNEQFF. The whole variable domain, filled in from reference TRBV11-2 and TRBJ2-1, reads EAGVAQSPRYKIIEKRQSVAFWCNPISGHATLYWYQQILGQGPKLLIQFQNNGVVDDSQLPKDRFSAERLKGVDSTLKIQPAKLEDSAVYLCASSLCGRAFYNEQFFGPGTRLTVL.

As regards this clonotype: This may arise from a read error, as a much more abundant clone is one base away. The chain recombines TRBV6-2 or TRBV6-3 with TRBJ2-1; D tentatively fits TRBD1 or TRBD2 (6 bases each). The germline V gene has CDR1 MNHEY and CDR2 SVGEGT. This CDR3 comprises 13 residues. The chain's CDR3 is CAGSYSGGGEQFF. CDR3 nucleotide sequence: TGTGCCGGCAGTTACTCCGGAGGGGGTGAGCAGTTCTTC.

Ten or more counts support this clonotype. The rearrangement uses TRBV29-1 and TRBJ1-4; D may be TRBD1 (5 bases). Germline CDR1 is SQVTM and CDR2 is ANQGSEA. V lost 6 bases, J lost 5 bases, and 13 bases lay in between. The CDR3 extends over 13 amino acids. The CDR3 sequence is CSVGGDPNEKLFF. The CDR3 region has the DNA TGCAGCGTGGGCGGGGACCCGAATGAAAAACTGTTTTTT. Looking up the rest from reference TRBV29-1 and TRBJ1-4 gives the full variable domain: SAVISQKPSRDICQRGTSLTIQCQVDSQVTMMFWYRQQPGQSLTLIATANQGSEATYESGFVIDKFPISRPNLTFSTLTVSNMSPEDSSIYLCSVGGDPNEKLFFGSGTQLSVL.

In this sample, this clonotype turned up many times. The J gene is TRBJ2-3, the V gene TRBV20-1; D gene ambiguous. V lost 6 bases and J lost 7, with 20 bases in between. The CDR3 is 14 residues long. The germline CDR1 and CDR2 sequences are DFQATT and SNEGSKA (reference sequence). The CDR3 bases are TGCAGTGCGCCCGAAGGGATTTCGAGCTATACGCAGTATTTT. It codes for CSAPEGISSYTQYF.

In the case of this clonotype: A read error is likely here: a far larger clone is one base away. The chain joins TRBV7-4 to TRBJ2-1; D is perhaps TRBD1 (5 bases). This CDR3 is built from 11 residues. Germline V gives CDR1 SGHVT, CDR2 SQSDAQ. V was cut by 5 bases and J by 12 bases, with 11 bases left in between. The CDR3 DNA reads as TGTGCCAGCAGCAGACAGCTTACGCAGTTCTTC. It yields the protein CASSRQLTQFF.

Many counts were recorded for this clonotype. The CDR3 protein is CASKGQGRAGELFF. The CDR3 DNA follows: TGTGCCAGCAAAGGACAGGGGCGTGCCGGGGAGCTGTTTTTT. V gene TRBV6-5 combines with J gene TRBJ2-2; 9 nucleotides agree with TRBD1. Germline V gene lookup returns CDR1 MNHEY and CDR2 SVGAGI. V was pared by 7 bases and J by 6 bases, with 6 bases of the junction left unmatched. This CDR3 has 14 amino acids.

Turning to this clonotype: One end of the junction varies from germline; a read error may be responsible. This rearrangement joins TRBV5-1 to TRBJ1-4; 9 nucleotides align to TRBD1. CDR1 SGHRS and CDR2 YFSETQ come from the germline V gene. The CDR3 contains 14 residues. The CDR3 protein is CASSSGQGNEKLFF. CDR3 in DNA: TGCGCCAGCAGCTCTGGACAGGGGAATGAGAAACTGTTTTTT.

This clonotype has at least ten counts. This chain connects TRBV2 to TRBJ2-2, with 7 bases identical to TRBD1. Germline-derived CDR1 and CDR2 are SNHLY and FYNNEI. V shed 7 bases, J shed 2 bases, and the junction held 10 bases outside the gene matches. This CDR3 is 16 amino acids long. CDR3 residues: CASNIQGLKNTGELFF. For the CDR3, the DNA is TGTGCCAGCAATATACAGGGGCTAAAAAACACCGGGGAGCTGTTTTTT.

This clonotype was counted ten times or more. This chain joins TRBV20-1 and TRBJ2-2; TRBD1 is a possible D gene (6 bases). Trimming took 3 bases from V and 6 from J, leaving 11 bases between them. This CDR3 spans 13 amino acids. Germline V gene lookup returns CDR1 DFQATT and CDR2 SNEGSKA (reference sequence). The CDR3 reads CSASPQGAGELFF. As DNA, the CDR3 is TGCAGTGCTAGTCCACAGGGTGCCGGGGAGCTGTTTTTT.

This clonotype was counted a single time. One base away lies a much larger clone, so this may be a sequencing read error. This chain connects TRBV11-2 to TRBJ2-5, with D unresolved. CDR1 SGHAT and CDR2 FQNNGV come from the germline V gene. There are 13 residues in the CDR3. CDR3 residues: CASSLERSETRYF. In DNA form, the CDR3 reads TGTGCCAGCAGCTTAGAAAGGTCGGAGACCCGGTACTTC.

This clonotype was recorded at least ten times. The rearrangement joins TRBV7-9 to TRBJ2-1, with unresolved D. The V end was cut by 2 bases, the J end by 6 bases, with 2 bases between. There are 11 residues in the CDR3. Germline CDR1 reads SEHNR; CDR2 reads FQNEAQ (reference sequence). The CDR3 loop reads CASSLFNEQFF. For the CDR3, the DNA is TGTGCCAGCAGCTTATTCAATGAGCAGTTCTTC.

In this sample, this clonotype turned up a few times. The V gene is TRBV19, the J gene TRBJ2-2; 7 bases match TRBD2. Germline-derived CDR1 and CDR2 are LNHDA and SQIVND (reference sequence). This CDR3 has 14 residues. V dropped 7 bases and J dropped 6; count of bases not matched to a gene: 8. DNA of the CDR3: TGTGCCAGTATGTGGGGAGGGACCCCCGGGGAGCTGTTTTTT. It yields the protein CASMWGGTPGELFF.

This clonotype was seen ten or more times. The CDR3 sequence is CASSRLAGGSYETQYF. The CDR3 nucleotides read TGCGCCAGCAGTCGACTAGCGGGAGGCTCGTACGAGACCCAGTACTTC. The gene calls are TRBV4-1 and TRBJ2-5; 13 bases agree with TRBD2. There are 16 residues in the CDR3. The V and J ends lost 6 bases and 5 bases, in that order; junction bases with no gene match: 9. Germline assignment: CDR1 MGHRA and CDR2 YSYEKL.

There are many counts of this clonotype. DNA for the CDR3: TGTGCCATCAGTGATTATAGCGGGAGAGGGAGAAGCTCCTACAATGAGCAGTTCTTC. Translation: CAISDYSGRGRSSYNEQFF. This chain links TRBV10-3 with TRBJ2-1; 9 bases are shared with TRBD2. Trimming took 3 bases from V and 0 from J; bases not matched to a gene: 12. Germline V gives CDR1 ENHRY, CDR2 SYGVKD. This CDR3 has 19 residues.

Ten or more counts support this clonotype. The gene calls are TRBV10-3 and TRBJ1-2; D not certain. Deletions cut 2 bases from V and 0 bases from J, with 10 bases between. CDR3 size: 15 residues. CDR1 ENHRY and CDR2 SYGVKD come from the germline V gene. The CDR3 coding sequence is TGTGCCATCAGTGAGCGAACTAGCGCTAACTATGGCTACACCTTC. Amino acids: CAISERTSANYGYTF.

This clonotype has a count of ten or more. This chain uses TRBV20-1 with TRBJ2-1; 12 bases map to TRBD2. V lost 1 base to trimming and J lost 6 bases; unmatched junction nucleotides: 7. Germline V gene lookup returns CDR1 DFQATT and CDR2 SNEGSKA (reference sequence). The CDR3 consists of 16 residues. The CDR3 DNA sequence: TGCAGTGCTAGAGCCACTAGCGGGAGGATCCCCAATGAGCAGTTCTTC. It specifies CSARATSGRIPNEQFF.

The chain carries TRBV14 and TRBJ1-5, with TRBD1 as a possible D gene (5 bases). The CDR3 runs 12 residues. V was trimmed by 3 bases and J by 7 bases, leaving 7 bases between them. CDR1 SGHDN and CDR2 FVKESK come from the germline V gene. CDR3 in DNA: TGTGCCAGCAGCCATCGGGGCCAGCCCCAGCATTTT. This gives the protein CASSHRGQPQHF.

There are a few counts of this clonotype. The V gene is TRBV5-1, the J gene TRBJ2-3; TRBD2 matches 11 bases. The CDR3 consists of 15 residues. Germline V gene data show CDR1 as SGHRS and CDR2 as YFSETQ. Trimming cost V 2 bases and J 5 bases; bases outside gene matches: 4. As DNA, the CDR3 is TGCGCCAGCAGCTTTAGTAGCGGGAGGGAAGATACGCAGTATTTT. Protein product: CASSFSSGREDTQYF.

This clonotype appeared a few times. The rearrangement joins TRBV28 to TRBJ2-3; weak D call: TRBD1 (6 bases). The V end was cut by 3 bases, the J end by 2 bases, with 12 bases between. Germline V gives CDR1 MDHEN, CDR2 SYDVKM. This CDR3 is built from 15 residues. The CDR3 sequence: CASSLGAKTTDTQYF. In DNA form, the CDR3 reads TGTGCCAGCAGTTTGGGGGCTAAGACCACAGATACGCAGTATTTT.

To note about this clonotype: Being one base from a much bigger clone, this may be a read error. The J gene is TRBJ2-2, the V gene TRBV11-1; a possible D gene is TRBD2 (5 bases). Per germline, CDR1 SGHAT and CDR2 FQDESV (reference sequence). The CDR3 extends over 15 amino acids. CDR3 amino acids: CASSLDGVVTGELLF. CDR3 in DNA: TGTGCCAGCAGCTTAGACGGGGTCGTAACCGGGGAGCTGCTTTTT. The full variable domain, rest sourced from reference TRBV11-1 and TRBJ2-2, is EAEVAQSPRYKITEKSQAVAFWCDPISGHATLYWYRQILGQGPELLVQFQDESVVDDSQLPKDRFSAERLKGVDSTLKIQPAELGDSAMYLCASSLDGVVTGELLFGEGSRLTVL.

This clonotype was seen repeatedly, ten times or more. The chain couples TRBV4-1 to TRBJ2-3; D is ambiguous. Germline loops: CDR1 MGHRA, CDR2 YSYEKL. V was shortened by 1 base and J by 1 base, with 9 bases between the two germline ends. CDR3 size: 15 residues. CDR3 sequence: CASSQGIFGTDTQYF. CDR3 sequence (DNA): TGCGCCAGCAGCCAAGGTATTTTCGGCACAGATACGCAGTATTTT.